The 28 T cell receptor beta chains below all came from one sample that was sequenced in a study of cytomegalovirus exposure and HLA in healthy donors (dated by TCRdb to about 2017). The library came from the immunoSEQ multiplex PCR assay. For the multiplex PCR, a mixture combining 60 forward primers for TCR Vbeta segments and 13 reverse primers for TCR Jbeta segments was used. The immuneACCESS repertoire file appears here via TCRdb, limited to in-frame rearrangements. These files lack a portion of the clones; in checked studies, under half of the deficit traces to unresolved V genes, and the cause of the others is not known. Here the sample has hundreds of thousands of clones; about 89% occur a single time. Jointly, the top ten make up over 0.95% of the sample. The specimen was PBMCs. The receptors shown here come from a woman aged 18 to 35 in good health and CMV-seronegative.

The chain joins TRBV13 to TRBJ2-5, with D tentatively TRBD1 (6 bases). This CDR3 is built from 15 residues. With 4 bases removed from V and 2 bases from J, the gap between germline ends came to 14 bases. Germline-derived CDR1 and CDR2 are PRHDT and FYEKMQ (reference sequence). The CDR3 loop is CASSYRTALQETQYF. Written as DNA, the CDR3 is TGTGCCAGCAGCTATCGGACAGCCCTTCAAGAGACCCAGTACTTC.

The V call is TRBV6-1, the J call TRBJ2-7; TRBD2 aligns across 9 bases. The CDR3 runs to 14 residues. V lost 5 bases and J lost 6; bases outside the gene matches: 8. Germline CDR1 and CDR2: MNHNS and SASEGT. The CDR3 sequence: CASSLAGDLGEQYF. DNA for the CDR3: TGTGCCAGCAGTTTAGCGGGAGATTTAGGCGAGCAGTACTTC.

The V gene is TRBV5-1, the J gene TRBJ1-3; 9 bases align to TRBD1. J gave up 4 bases and V 2 bases, and 4 bases lay outside the gene matches. The CDR3 spans 15 residues. Germline lookup yields CDR1 SGHRS and CDR2 YFSETQ. CDR3 coding DNA: TGCGCCAGCAGCTTTACAGGGGGCTACGGAAACACCATATATTTT. Translating it yields CASSFTGGYGNTIYF.

CDR3 nucleotides: TGTGCCACCAGCAGAGCCCGGGACAGCCCCTACGAGCAGTACTTC. This encodes CATSRARDSPYEQYF. V and J are TRBV15 and TRBJ2-7; TRBD1 aligns across 7 bases. Per the germline V gene, CDR1 is LNHNV and CDR2 is YYDKDF (reference sequence). This CDR3 is 15 amino acids long. V shed 1 base and J 2 bases; nucleotides not matched to a gene: 5.

The chain employs TRBV16 and TRBJ2-3, with 7 nucleotides matching TRBD2. The CDR3 runs 16 residues. Germline values: CDR1 KGHSY, CDR2 FQNENV. The V segment lost 4 bases and the J segment 1 base; nucleotides outside the gene matches: 8. The DNA for the CDR3 is TGTGCCAGCAGCCTTTCCAGCGGGGCGGGCACAGATACGCAGTATTTT. Protein sequence: CASSLSSGAGTDTQYF.

The chain links TRBV25-1 to TRBJ1-1; TRBD1 agrees at 8 bases. Germline V CDR1 and CDR2: MGHDK, SYGVNS. V trimming: 3 bases; J trimming: 11 bases; junction bases outside the gene matches: 14. The CDR3 loop spans 15 amino acids. Here the CDR3 reads CASSDSGTGRGGAFF. The CDR3 coding sequence is TGTGCCAGCAGTGATTCCGGGACAGGACGCGGTGGGGCTTTCTTT. The complete variable domain, with remaining parts taken from reference TRBV25-1 and TRBJ1-1, reads EADIYQTPRYLVIGTGKKITLECSQTMGHDKMYWYQQDPGMELHLIHYSYGVNSTEKGDLSSESTVSRIRTEHFPLTLESARPSHTSQYLCASSDSGTGRGGAFFGQGTRLTVV.

The rearrangement uses TRBV5-1 and TRBJ2-1; D might be TRBD2 (6 bases). This CDR3 spans 14 amino acids. The V gene's germline CDR1 is SGHRS and CDR2 YFSETQ. Trimming stripped 4 bases from V and 8 bases from J, with 16 bases between. The CDR3: CASSKWGEMDEQFF. CDR3 DNA sequence: TGCGCCAGCAGCAAATGGGGGGAGATGGATGAGCAGTTCTTC.

The chain recombines TRBV6-1 with TRBJ2-7; the match to TRBD2 covers 9 bases. Losses at the gene ends were 6 bases for V and 9 bases for J; bases not matched to a gene: 9. Looked up from germline, CDR1 is MNHNS and CDR2 is SASEGT. The CDR3 runs 13 residues. CDR3 bases: TGTGCCAGCAGCCTAGCGGGGATCCGGAGGCAGTACTTC. Encoded protein: CASSLAGIRRQYF.

The chain has TRBV2 and TRBJ2-1; D not resolved. The V end lost 6 bases, the J end lost 9 bases, and 3 bases lay between the germline ends. The CDR3 is made up of 9 amino acids. Looked up from germline, CDR1 is SNHLY and CDR2 is FYNNEI. As DNA, the CDR3 is TGTGCCAGCAGCAGTGAGCAGTTCTTC. It specifies CASSSEQFF.

The rearrangement uses TRBV27 and TRBJ1-1; the match to TRBD1 covers 12 bases. CDR3 length equals 15 residues. J was trimmed by 11 bases and V by 0 bases; bases with no gene match: 7. Germline values: CDR1 MNHEY, CDR2 SMNVEV (reference sequence). CDR3: CASSLSGTGGLEAFF. CDR3 DNA sequence: TGTGCCAGCAGTTTATCCGGGACAGGGGGCTTGGAGGCTTTCTTT.

In this sample, this clone turned up a few times. In nucleotides, the CDR3 is TGTGCCAGCAGTTACCGGGGGGAGAACACTGAAGCTTTCTTT. Translating it yields CASSYRGENTEAFF. The chain carries TRBV6-5 and TRBJ1-1; perhaps TRBD1 as D (5 bases). V gave up 2 bases and J gave up 1 base, with 8 bases separating them. This CDR3 contains 14 residues. CDR1 MNHEY and CDR2 SVGAGI come from the germline V gene.

This chain links TRBV7-8 with TRBJ2-7; TRBD1 is a possible D gene (6 bases). V shed 6 bases and J shed 2 bases, with 17 bases lying between them. This CDR3 has 15 residues. Germline CDR1 reads SGHVS; CDR2 reads FQNEAQ. The CDR3 loop is CASRADRQATYEQYF. The CDR3 DNA reads as TGTGCCAGCAGAGCCGACAGACAGGCTACCTACGAGCAGTACTTC. Full variable domain (rest looked up from reference TRBV7-8 and TRBJ2-7): GAGVSQSPRYKVAKRGQDVALRCDPISGHVSLFWYQQALGQGPEFLTYFQNEAQLDKSGLPSDRFFAERPEGSVSTLKIQRTQQEDSAVYLCASRADRQATYEQYFGPGTRLTVT.

The J gene is TRBJ1-1, the V gene TRBV7-9, with D tentatively TRBD1 (5 bases). Germline lookup yields CDR1 SEHNR and CDR2 FQNEAQ (reference sequence). The CDR3 runs to 15 residues. Trimming shortened V by 3 bases and J by 1 base, and 12 bases separated the two germline ends. In DNA, the CDR3 is TGTGCCAGCAGCTTGGAGTACAGGAAGAACACTGAAGCTTTCTTT. Encoded protein: CASSLEYRKNTEAFF.

This sequence joins TRBV7-2 and TRBJ2-1, with 7 bases identical to TRBD1. Germline loops: CDR1 SGHTA, CDR2 FQGNSA. V was pared by 5 bases and J by 3 bases, with 7 bases of the junction left unmatched. CDR3 size: 15 residues. The chain's CDR3 is CASSKSGTVYNEQFF. The CDR3 bases are TGTGCCAGCAGCAAATCCGGGACAGTCTACAATGAGCAGTTCTTC.

This chain connects TRBV28 to TRBJ1-1; no definite D call. CDR1 MDHEN and CDR2 SYDVKM come from the germline V gene. The CDR3 covers 15 residues. V was trimmed by 5 bases and J by 4 bases, leaving 17 bases between them. The CDR3: CASSEGWGSLTEAFF. The CDR3 DNA follows: TGTGCCAGCAGTGAGGGTTGGGGATCCCTCACTGAAGCTTTCTTT.

This sequence joins TRBV4-3 and TRBJ2-1; 8 bases fit TRBD2. The CDR3 contains 17 residues. Germline CDR1 is LGHNA and CDR2 is YSLEER. The V gene end was trimmed by 1 base and the J gene end by 0 bases; junction bases not matched to a gene: 5. CDR3: CASSQGGSGISYNEQFF. The CDR3, as DNA: TGCGCCAGCAGCCAAGGTGGTAGCGGGATCTCCTACAATGAGCAGTTCTTC.

The chain links TRBV21-1 to TRBJ2-5; no check of the table's D call, TRBD1, against the DNA was made. TRBV21-1 is shown as a pseudogene. The CDR3 contains 17 residues. This CDR3 is CASSRFKGRGGEETQYF. The DNA for the CDR3 is TGTGCCAGCAGCAGGTTCAAAGGGAGAGGGGGCGAGGAGACCCAGTACTTC.

This clone has only a few counts. The V and J genes are TRBV11-3 and TRBJ2-5; TRBD2 agrees at 9 bases. CDR1 and CDR2 from the germline V gene are SGHNT and YENEEA. V was clipped by 0 bases and J by 5 bases; unmatched bases: 13. The CDR3 has 18 amino acids. The CDR3 DNA reads as TGTGCCAGCAGCTTAGATATGAGCGGGAGGTTCCTTCGGGAGACCCAGTACTTC. Protein sequence: CASSLDMSGRFLRETQYF.

This rearrangement joins TRBV18 to TRBJ2-7; TRBD2 matches 8 bases. V lost 3 bases to trimming and J lost 5 bases; unmatched junction nucleotides: 6. The CDR3 is 14 amino acids. The germline CDR1 and CDR2 sequences are KGHSH and LQKENI. Here the CDR3 reads CASSPSAGVHEQYF. The CDR3 coding sequence is TGTGCCAGCTCACCGTCAGCGGGAGTTCACGAGCAGTACTTC.

This clone was counted a few times. J is TRBJ2-7 and V is TRBV4-2; maybe TRBD1 (6 bases). Trimming left V 0 bases short and J 5 bases short, with 11 bases between. The CDR3 totals 14 residues. Germline-derived CDR1 and CDR2 are LGHNA and YNFKEQ. DNA for the CDR3: TGTGCCAGCAGCCAAGACAGGGGTGACGACGAGCAGTACTTC. Translated: CASSQDRGDDEQYF.

CDR3 protein: CSVLTANYGYTF. CDR3 sequence (DNA): TGCAGCGTCCTGACAGCTAACTATGGCTACACCTTC. The chain joins TRBV29-1 to TRBJ1-2, with D perhaps TRBD1 (5 bases). Trimming cost V 6 bases and J 0 bases, with 8 bases left between them. The CDR3 extends over 12 amino acids. Per the germline V gene, CDR1 is SQVTM and CDR2 is ANQGSEA.

This chain uses TRBV15 with TRBJ2-1; weak D call: TRBD2 (7 bases). Germline loops: CDR1 LNHNV, CDR2 YYDKDF (reference sequence). This CDR3 is built from 15 residues. Trimming took 6 bases from V and 0 from J, leaving 12 bases between them. The CDR3 DNA follows: TGTGCCACCAGTAGGGGGGGCCTCTCCTACAATGAGCAGTTCTTC. Its translation is CATSRGGLSYNEQFF.

This chain connects TRBV29-1 to TRBJ1-5; maybe TRBD1 (5 bases). The CDR3 runs 13 residues. CDR1 and CDR2 from the germline V gene are SQVTM and ANQGSEA. V dropped 1 base and J dropped 6 bases, with 10 bases sitting between them. The CDR3 nucleotides are TGCAGCGTTGAAGCGACAGTTGGTCAGCCCCAGCATTTT. Amino acids: CSVEATVGQPQHF.

The rearrangement joins TRBV5-4 to TRBJ2-7, with 11 positions matching TRBD1. The CDR3 covers 15 residues. The V gene's germline CDR1 is SGHNT and CDR2 YYREEE (reference sequence). V was clipped by 4 bases and J by 4 bases; unmatched bases: 7. Written as DNA, the CDR3 is TGTGCCAGCAGCGTTGGACAGGGGGCTAAGTACGAGCAGTACTTC. Protein sequence: CASSVGQGAKYEQYF. The full variable domain, in which reference TRBV5-4 and TRBJ2-7 provide the parts outside the CDR3, is ETGVTQSPTHLIKTRGQQVTLRCSSQSGHNTVSWYQQALGQGPQFIFQYYREEENGRGNFPPRFSGLQFPNYSSELNVNALELDDSALYLCASSVGQGAKYEQYFGPGTRLTVT.

The chain is built from TRBV19 and TRBJ1-2, with 7 positions matching TRBD1. Losses at the gene ends were 6 bases for V and 3 bases for J; bases not matched to a gene: 13. Germline V CDR1 and CDR2: LNHDA, SQIVND (reference sequence). The CDR3 runs to 16 residues. In DNA form, the CDR3 reads TGTGCCAGTAGGTCACCCATGGGACAGACCTACTATGGCTACACCTTC. Its translation is CASRSPMGQTYYGYTF.

The CDR3 protein is CASSPLGHGEVANIQYF. The CDR3 DNA follows: TGTGCCAGCTCACCACTGGGGCATGGTGAGGTTGCGAACATTCAGTACTTC. The chain is built from TRBV18 and TRBJ2-4, with TRBD1 as a possible D gene (5 bases). Germline loops: CDR1 KGHSH, CDR2 LQKENI. Trimming took 1 base from V and 7 from J, leaving 20 bases between them. This CDR3 spans 17 amino acids.

This chain uses TRBV6-5 with TRBJ2-7; TRBD2 matches 7 bases. Germline values: CDR1 MNHEY, CDR2 SVGAGI. There are 15 residues in the CDR3. Trimming took 1 base from V and 2 from J; bases not matched to a gene: 5. CDR3: CASSYWASGPYEQYF. CDR3 sequence (DNA): TGTGCCAGCAGTTACTGGGCTAGCGGACCCTACGAGCAGTACTTC.

This chain joins TRBV5-1 and TRBJ1-2, with TRBD1 as a possible D gene (5 bases). This CDR3 has 17 amino acids. The V gene lost 7 bases and the J gene lost 3 bases, with 25 bases spanning the gap. CDR1 is SGHRS, CDR2 YFSETQ, per germline. CDR3 sequence (DNA): TGCGCCAGCTGGGGCTTCGCTGGAGGGTCTGAGGACTATGGCTACACCTTC. Translated: CASWGFAGGSEDYGYTF.